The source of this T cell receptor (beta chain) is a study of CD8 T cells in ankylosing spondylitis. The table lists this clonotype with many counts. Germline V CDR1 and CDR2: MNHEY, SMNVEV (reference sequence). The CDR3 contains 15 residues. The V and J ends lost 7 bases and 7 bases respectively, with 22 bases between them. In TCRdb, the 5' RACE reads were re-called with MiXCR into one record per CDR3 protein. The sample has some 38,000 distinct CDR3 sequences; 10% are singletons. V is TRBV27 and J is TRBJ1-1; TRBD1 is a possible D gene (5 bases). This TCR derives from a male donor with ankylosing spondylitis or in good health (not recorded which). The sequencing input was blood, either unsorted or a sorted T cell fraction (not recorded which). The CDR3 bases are TGTGCCAGCAAAAAGGGAGACAGTTTCGGGAATGAAGCTTTCTTT. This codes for CASKKGDSFGNEAFF.